The 4 T cell receptor beta chains given below trace back to one sample, sequenced in a study of blood T cell repertoires in COVID-19 (dated by TCRdb to the early 2020s). Library preparation was by the immunoSEQ multiplex PCR assay. TCRdb took over this immuneACCESS table, retaining in-frame rearrangements with V and J assigned. Such tables are incomplete; in checked studies, under half of the missing clones stem from an unresolved V gene, and the remainder is unexplained. The sample data list 250,000 to 300,000 clones, and roughly nine tenths of these were observed just once. 2.2% of the sample belongs to the ten largest clones. The sample consisted of peripheral blood. Receptor source: a woman in her twenties or thirties with COVID-19, enrolled during active disease.

V gene TRBV9 combines with J gene TRBJ2-2, with TRBD1 matching over 10 bases. The trim removed 3 bases at V and 6 bases at J, leaving 8 bases unmatched. The CDR3 runs 16 residues. Germline-derived CDR1 and CDR2 are SGDLS and YYNGEE. The CDR3 DNA reads TGTGCCAGCAGCGCTCCGGGACAGGGGCCGGCCGGGGAGCTGTTTTTT. Amino acid sequence: CASSAPGQGPAGELFF.

The chain links TRBV27 to TRBJ1-6, with D possibly being TRBD1 (5 bases). The germline gives CDR1 MNHEY, CDR2 SMNVEV (reference sequence). The CDR3 sequence is 14 residues long. V was trimmed by 8 bases and J by 11 bases, leaving 19 bases between them. This CDR3 is CASGLTGTSPPLHF. The CDR3 coding sequence is TGTGCCAGCGGTCTTACCGGGACTTCGCCACCCCTCCACTTT.

The genes are TRBV27 and TRBJ1-5; possibly TRBD1 for D (5 bases). The CDR3 loop spans 16 amino acids. Germline assignment: CDR1 MNHEY and CDR2 SMNVEV (reference sequence). Trimming took off 5 bases at V and 0 bases at J, with 14 bases between the two ends. The CDR3 DNA is TGTGCCAGCAGTCCCCGGAGCGGGGCTAGCAATCAGCCCCAGCATTTT. This sequence encodes CASSPRSGASNQPQHF.

The rearrangement links TRBV10-2 to TRBJ1-1; 11 bases align to TRBD1. The CDR3 is made up of 17 amino acids. The germline V gene has CDR1 WSHSY and CDR2 SAAADI. With 7 bases clipped from V and 0 bases from J, the junction kept 10 bases outside the gene matches. CDR3 nucleotides: TGCGCCAGCAAGGACACCGGGACAGGGGGTATGAACACTGAAGCTTTCTTT. Translated: CASKDTGTGGMNTEAFF.